This note documents a single TCR beta chain sequence. The sample comes from a study of cytomegalovirus exposure and HLA in healthy donors. With V trimmed by 0 bases and J by 10 bases, 6 bases remained unmatched. Germline V gene lookup returns CDR1 GTSNPN and CDR2 SVGIG (reference sequence). This CDR3 has 12 residues. The PCR had 60 Vbeta and 13 Jbeta primers. Some clones are missing from TCRdb's copy, which holds only in-frame ones; the method was immunoSEQ multiplex PCR. The sample includes 65,000 to 90,000 clones, 70% to 75% of them seen just once. This sequence was found in a man in his fifties or sixties in good health and CMV-seronegative. The sequenced sample was PBMCs. The rearrangement links TRBV30 to TRBJ2-7; the match to TRBD1 covers 7 bases. The CDR3 nucleotides read TGTGCCTGGAGTGTATCAGGGGGACGACAGTACTTC. Translated: CAWSVSGGRQYF.